A selection of T cell receptor beta chains follows, all from one sample in a study of Ad26.COV2.S vaccination and SARS-CoV-2 variants. Assay used: immunoSEQ multiplex PCR; TCRdb lists only in-frame clones, some missing. The data contain roughly 380,000 clones, over 75% of them singletons. The sequenced sample was peripheral blood, obtained in a trial of Ad26.COV2.S vaccine versus placebo. The receptor set was obtained from a person between 18 and 65 years old who received the Ad26.COV2.S COVID-19 vaccine or a placebo. The CDR3 runs from the conserved cysteine through the conserved F or W. The order of the fields is V gene, D gene, J gene, CDR3 protein. A D gene is named only where the DNA matches it firmly.

V: TRBV5-4
D: -
J: TRBJ1-2
CDR3: CASSLGTVFYGYTF

V: TRBV9
D: TRBD1
J: TRBJ2-2
CDR3: CASSLPREGALNTGELFF

V: TRBV7-9
D: -
J: TRBJ1-1
CDR3: CASSPLPGRPYPEAFF

V: TRBV19
D: -
J: TRBJ2-3
CDR3: CASKTGRMTDTQYF

V: TRBV5-1
D: TRBD1
J: TRBJ1-1
CDR3: CASSFQTGTEAFF

V: TRBV7-2
D: TRBD2
J: TRBJ2-3
CDR3: CASSFPTSGGVRDTQYF

V: TRBV3-1/TRBV3-2
D: TRBD1
J: TRBJ1-3
CDR3: CASSTHRGPGNTIYF

V: TRBV7-9
D: -
J: TRBJ1-2
CDR3: CASSLMGVGYTF

V: TRBV18
D: TRBD1
J: TRBJ2-2
CDR3: CASSRPSGTGSTPAELFF

V: TRBV7-3
D: -
J: TRBJ2-1
CDR3: CASSLERGYWNEQFF

V: TRBV5-8
D: -
J: TRBJ2-3
CDR3: CASFRSFGGQSSGTDTQYF

V: TRBV7-9
D: -
J: TRBJ1-1
CDR3: CASSLVSGMNTEAFF

V: TRBV10-3
D: -
J: TRBJ1-5
CDR3: CAIRPTGLNQPQHF

V: TRBV6-5
D: TRBD1
J: TRBJ2-1
CDR3: CASKTGSSYNEQFF

V: TRBV28
D: -
J: TRBJ1-1
CDR3: CASRPYSRDTEAFF

V: TRBV27
D: -
J: TRBJ1-5
CDR3: CASRTMGNQPQHF

V: TRBV7-3
D: -
J: TRBJ2-1
CDR3: CASSLMGGRASYNEQFF

V: TRBV12-3/TRBV12-4
D: -
J: TRBJ2-1
CDR3: CASSLVRDTEQFF